The TCR beta chain described here comes from a study of CD8+ T cells in alopecia areata. Whole-study context: Treatment with tofacitinib (6 to 18 months) was followed by 6 months off drug.

Specified treatment: oral pan-JAK inhibitor, 5-10 mg twice daily. In alopecia areata patients, both lesional scalp punch biopsies and peripheral blood were collected. cDNA serving as the sequencing template came from extracted, reverse transcribed RNA. Clones were sequenced by immunoSEQ multiplex PCR, and TCRdb holds only the in-frame ones, with some missing. Among approximately 200,000 clones listed, 45% to 75% were seen once. Trimming took 2 bases from V and 0 from J, leaving 10 bases between them. Germline V CDR1 and CDR2: MDHEN, SYDVKM. CDR3 length: 15 amino acids. The genes are TRBV28 and TRBJ1-1; no firm D call. This TCR was recovered from a human donor with alopecia areata. The source was CD4+ T cells sorted from blood, collected at week 4, from a patient treated with tofacitinib. The CDR3 nucleotides are TGTGCCAGCAGTTTAAACTCGGGCTTGAACACTGAAGCTTTCTTT. It codes for CASSLNSGLNTEAFF.